These 6 T cell receptor beta chains originate from one sample sequenced in a study of T cells in Graves' hyperthyroidism and ophthalmopathy. RNA transcripts gave rise to amplified TCR beta CDR3 regions. RT-PCR in the first round (using the HTBI primer set) targeted the TCR CDR3. One entry per CDR3 protein results from TCRdb running MiXCR on the multiplex PCR reads. There are around 180,000 distinct CDR3 sequences in the sample; over 15% occur only once, and about 29% lies in the top ten. The sequencing input was blood. The receptors originated from a woman between 45 and 60 years old with Graves' hyperthyroidism.

V is TRBV28 and J is TRBJ2-6, with 10 bases matching TRBD1. Germline V gives CDR1 MDHEN, CDR2 SYDVKM. J gave up 4 bases and V 5 bases, and 11 bases lay outside the gene matches. This CDR3 has 18 amino acids. The CDR3 reads CASSPRQGAGGGANVLTF. DNA of the CDR3: TGTGCCAGCAGTCCTAGACAGGGGGCGGGAGGAGGGGCCAACGTCCTGACTTTC. The full variable domain, in which reference TRBV28 and TRBJ2-6 provide the parts outside the CDR3, is DVKVTQSSRYLVKRTGEKVFLECVQDMDHENMFWYRQDPGLGLRLIYFSYDVKMKEKGDIPEGYSVSREKKERFSLILESASTNQTSMYLCASSPRQGAGGGANVLTFGAGSRLTVL.

This clonotype showed up many times. The V call is TRBV20-1, the J call TRBJ2-1; D might be TRBD1 (7 bases). The ends were cut back, 6 bases at V and 4 bases at J, with 19 bases in the middle. There are 15 residues in the CDR3. Per the germline V gene, CDR1 is DFQATT and CDR2 is SNEGSKA (reference sequence). The CDR3 sequence: CSAPAAGQTYNEQFF. DNA for the CDR3: TGCAGTGCGCCAGCCGCGGGACAGACTTACAATGAGCAGTTCTTC.

This clonotype came up many times. The chain carries TRBV7-2 and TRBJ2-7; 7 nucleotides align to TRBD1. Germline trimming cut 1 base from V and 5 bases from J; bases unmatched to any gene: 5. This CDR3 region has 14 residues. The germline V gene encodes CDR1 SGHTA and CDR2 FQGNSA. DNA for the CDR3: TGTGCCAGCAGCTTAGAGGGACAGATCAACGAGCAGTACTTC. Translated: CASSLEGQINEQYF.

This clonotype was found many times. V gene TRBV29-1 combines with J gene TRBJ1-1; possible D gene TRBD1, 5 bases. The CDR3 has 11 amino acids. V was clipped by 8 bases and J by 8 bases, with 15 bases between them. Germline-derived CDR1 and CDR2 are SQVTM and ANQGSEA. The CDR3 sequence is CSPSVQGEAFF. The DNA of the CDR3 is TGCAGCCCCTCGGTCCAGGGCGAAGCTTTCTTT.

Points on this clonotype: One base away lies a much larger clone, so this may be a sequencing read error. This CDR3 fails to terminate in the conserved phenylalanine or tryptophan, so it likely reflects a read error. The rearrangement uses TRBV12-3 or TRBV12-4 and TRBJ2-7; no definite D call. V lost 6 bases and J lost 3, with 12 bases in between. This CDR3 spans 13 amino acids. In DNA form, the CDR3 reads TGTGCCAGCAGACCTCGGGCAGGCTACGAGCAGTACCTC. Its translation is CASRPRAGYEQYL.

The V and J genes are TRBV11-2 and TRBJ1-2, with 9 bases identical to TRBD1. CDR1 is SGHAT, CDR2 FQNNGV, per germline. V gave up 3 bases and J gave up 3 bases; unmatched junction bases: 5. The CDR3 has 15 residues. CDR3 loop: CASSFGTGIDYGYTF. CDR3 nucleotides: TGTGCCAGCAGCTTCGGGACAGGGATAGACTATGGCTACACCTTC.